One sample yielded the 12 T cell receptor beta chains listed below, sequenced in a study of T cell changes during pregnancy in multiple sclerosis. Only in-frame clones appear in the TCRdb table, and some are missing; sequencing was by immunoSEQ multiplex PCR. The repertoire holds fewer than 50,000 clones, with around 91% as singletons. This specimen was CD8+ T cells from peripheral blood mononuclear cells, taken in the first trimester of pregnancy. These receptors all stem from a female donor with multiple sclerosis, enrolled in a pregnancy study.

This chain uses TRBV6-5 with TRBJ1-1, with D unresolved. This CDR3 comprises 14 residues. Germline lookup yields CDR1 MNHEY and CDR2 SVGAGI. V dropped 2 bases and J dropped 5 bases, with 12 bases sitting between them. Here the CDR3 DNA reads TGTGCCAGCAGTTACGGTACTTGGTCGACTGAAGCTTTCTTT. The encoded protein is CASSYGTWSTEAFF.

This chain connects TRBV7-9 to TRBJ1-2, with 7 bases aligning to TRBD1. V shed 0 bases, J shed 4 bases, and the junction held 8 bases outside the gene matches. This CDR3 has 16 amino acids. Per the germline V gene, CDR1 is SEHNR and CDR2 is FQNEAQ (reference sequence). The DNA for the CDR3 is TGTGCCAGCAGCTTAGCGGCCGGACAGGCCGTCTATGGCTACACCTTC. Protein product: CASSLAAGQAVYGYTF. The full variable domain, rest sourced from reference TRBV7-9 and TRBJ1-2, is DTGVSQNPRHKITKRGQNVTFRCDPISEHNRLYWYRQTLGQGPEFLTYFQNEAQLEKSRLLSDRFSAERPKGSFSTLEIQRTEQGDSAMYLCASSLAAGQAVYGYTFGSGTRLTVV.

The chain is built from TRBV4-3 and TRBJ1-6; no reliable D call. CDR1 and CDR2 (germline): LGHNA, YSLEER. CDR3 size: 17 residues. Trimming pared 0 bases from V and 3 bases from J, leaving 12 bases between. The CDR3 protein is CASSQDTAGLYNSPLHF. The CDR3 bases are TGCGCCAGCAGCCAAGACACAGCCGGCCTCTATAATTCACCCCTCCACTTT.

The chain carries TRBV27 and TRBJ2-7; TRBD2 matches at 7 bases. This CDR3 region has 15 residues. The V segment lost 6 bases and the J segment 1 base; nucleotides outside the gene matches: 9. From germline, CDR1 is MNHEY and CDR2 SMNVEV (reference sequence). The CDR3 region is CASRSTAGPSYEQYF. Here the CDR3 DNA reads TGTGCCAGCAGGTCCACAGCGGGGCCGTCCTACGAGCAGTACTTC.

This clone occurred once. The CDR3 DNA sequence: TGTGCCAGCAGTCTGACAGGGAATGAGCAGTTCTTC. Translation gives CASSLTGNEQFF. The chain couples TRBV27 to TRBJ2-1; 7 bases map to TRBD1. The CDR3 is 12 residues long. V dropped 5 bases and J dropped 7; count of bases not matched to a gene: 2. Germline CDR1 reads MNHEY; CDR2 reads SMNVEV (reference sequence).

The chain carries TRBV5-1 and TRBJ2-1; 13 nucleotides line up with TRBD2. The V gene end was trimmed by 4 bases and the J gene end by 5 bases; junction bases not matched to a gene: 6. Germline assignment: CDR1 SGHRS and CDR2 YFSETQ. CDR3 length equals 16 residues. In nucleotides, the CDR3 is TGCGCCAGCAGCACTAAACTAGCGGGAGGGGACAATGAGCAGTTCTTC. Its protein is CASSTKLAGGDNEQFF.

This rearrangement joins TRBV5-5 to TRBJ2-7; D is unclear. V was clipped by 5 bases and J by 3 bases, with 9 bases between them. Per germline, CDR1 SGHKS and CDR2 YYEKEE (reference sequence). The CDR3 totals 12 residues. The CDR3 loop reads CASSAPGYEQYF. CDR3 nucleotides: TGTGCCAGCAGTGCACCCGGCTACGAGCAGTACTTC.

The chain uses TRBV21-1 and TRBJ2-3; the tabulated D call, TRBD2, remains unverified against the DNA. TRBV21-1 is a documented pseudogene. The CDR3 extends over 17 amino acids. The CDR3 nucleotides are TGTGCCAGCAGCAAGAGGTGTCGTCTTCCTAGCACAGATACGCAGTATTTT. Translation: CASSKRCRLPSTDTQYF.

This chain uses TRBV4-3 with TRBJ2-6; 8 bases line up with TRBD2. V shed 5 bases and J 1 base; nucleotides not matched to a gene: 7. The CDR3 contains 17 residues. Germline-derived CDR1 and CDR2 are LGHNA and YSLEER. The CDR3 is CASSAGGDWSGANVLTF. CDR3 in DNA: TGCGCCAGCAGCGCGGGGGGTGATTGGTCTGGGGCCAACGTCCTGACTTTC.

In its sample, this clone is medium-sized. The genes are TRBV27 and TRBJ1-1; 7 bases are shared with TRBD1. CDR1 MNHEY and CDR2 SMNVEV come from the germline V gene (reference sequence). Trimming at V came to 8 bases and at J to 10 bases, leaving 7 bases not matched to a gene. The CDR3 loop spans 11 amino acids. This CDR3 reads CASGHGTVAFF. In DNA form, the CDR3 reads TGTGCCAGCGGCCATGGGACAGTAGCTTTCTTT.

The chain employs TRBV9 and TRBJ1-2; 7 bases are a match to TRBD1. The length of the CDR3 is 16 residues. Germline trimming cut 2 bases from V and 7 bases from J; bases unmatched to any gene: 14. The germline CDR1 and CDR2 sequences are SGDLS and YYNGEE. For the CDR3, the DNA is TGTGCCAGCAGCGTCCCCGGACAGGTCGGGGTGGGTGGCTACACCTTC. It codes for CASSVPGQVGVGGYTF.

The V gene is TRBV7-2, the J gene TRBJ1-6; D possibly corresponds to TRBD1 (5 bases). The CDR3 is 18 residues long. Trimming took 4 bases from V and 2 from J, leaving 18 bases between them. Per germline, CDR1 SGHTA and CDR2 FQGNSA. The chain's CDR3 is CASSWGELLGTYNSPLHF. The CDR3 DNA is TGTGCCAGCAGCTGGGGGGAGCTCTTGGGCACCTATAATTCACCCCTCCACTTT.